The TCR beta chain under discussion was sequenced for a study of control samples from healthy donors and cancer patients. V lost 2 bases and J lost 10, with 15 bases in between. Germline V gene lookup returns CDR1 LGHDT and CDR2 YNNKEL (reference sequence). This CDR3 is built from 14 residues. Assay: immunoSEQ multiplex PCR; the TCRdb copy retains only in-frame clones and omits some. The data show 100,000 to 120,000 clones, over 75% seen once. This chain uses TRBV3-1 (or the pseudogene TRBV3-2) with TRBJ2-1; unclear D gene. The clonotype comes from a woman aged 55-70 years with lung cancer. Sequences were obtained from PBMCs. The CDR3 DNA reads TGTGCCAGCAGCCAAATGGTGACCTCTCCAGAGCAGTTCTTC. As protein: CASSQMVTSPEQFF.